This T cell receptor (beta chain) emerged from a study of T cells in localized non-small cell lung cancer. The assay was immunoSEQ multiplex PCR, and TCRdb's table has in-frame clones only and misses some. The top ten clones hold roughly 4% of a sample with 25,000 to 35,000 clones, approximately 85% of them seen once. Sequences were derived from peripheral blood mononuclear cells, sampled before any cancer treatment. The receptor comes from a woman aged 40 to 75 with stage III lung adenocarcinoma.

This CDR3 reads CAWSEGLNTGELFF. The CDR3 DNA sequence: TGTGCCTGGAGTGAAGGTCTAAACACCGGGGAGCTGTTTTTT. This chain links TRBV30 with TRBJ2-2; D is undetermined. V was trimmed by 1 base and J by 2 bases, leaving 8 bases between them. This CDR3 is 14 amino acids long. CDR1 and CDR2 (germline): GTSNPN, SVGIG (reference sequence).